A single sample is the source of the 18 T cell receptor beta chains below, sequenced in a study of cytomegalovirus exposure and HLA in healthy donors. The PCR employed 60 Vbeta primers together with 13 Jbeta primers. Clones were sequenced by immunoSEQ multiplex PCR, and TCRdb holds only the in-frame ones, with some missing. The data show around 82,000 clones, around 79% seen once. Specimen: PBMCs. All receptors come from a male donor in good health and CMV-seropositive.

V and J are TRBV19 and TRBJ2-7; 8 bases are shared with TRBD2. Germline CDR1 is LNHDA and CDR2 is SQIVND (reference sequence). This CDR3 region has 13 residues. Trimming removed 5 bases from V and 5 bases from J; junction bases left unmatched: 5. The CDR3 reads CASSRREGHEQYF. The CDR3 bases are TGTGCCAGTAGTCGCCGGGAGGGCCACGAGCAGTACTTC.

The chain has TRBV5-8 and TRBJ2-2; 9 nucleotides match TRBD2. CDR1 and CDR2 (germline): SGHTS, YDEGEE. The CDR3 has 17 amino acids. The ends lost 4 bases at V and 5 bases at J; junction bases unmatched: 12. The CDR3 sequence is CASSPRTSAGWTGELFF. CDR3 in DNA: TGTGCCAGCAGCCCCCGGACTAGCGCGGGATGGACCGGGGAGCTGTTTTTT.

This clone was counted a single time. This rearrangement joins TRBV11-2 to TRBJ1-4; possibly TRBD1 for D (5 bases). The germline V and J ends were trimmed by 7 bases and 8 bases, with 20 bases remaining between them. Germline CDR1 and CDR2: SGHAT and FQNNGV. The CDR3 runs 15 residues. CDR3 residues: CASNREGVSIEKLFF. CDR3 sequence (DNA): TGTGCCAGCAATAGGGAAGGGGTGTCGATCGAAAAACTGTTTTTT.

The rearrangement uses TRBV28 and TRBJ1-1; the match to TRBD1 covers 8 bases. Germline-derived CDR1 and CDR2 are MDHEN and SYDVKM. V shed 5 bases and J 9 bases; nucleotides not matched to a gene: 11. The CDR3 runs to 14 residues. CDR3 in DNA: TGTGCCAGCAGTGTGCAGGGGGCCGAGGTAAAAGCTTTCTTT. Protein product: CASSVQGAEVKAFF. The variable domain in full, completed from reference TRBV28 and TRBJ1-1, reads DVKVTQSSRYLVKRTGEKVFLECVQDMDHENMFWYRQDPGLGLRLIYFSYDVKMKEKGDIPEGYSVSREKKERFSLILESASTNQTSMYLCASSVQGAEVKAFFGQGTRLTVV.

This chain joins TRBV19 and TRBJ1-1; no reliable D call. The length of the CDR3 is 11 residues. V lost 9 bases and J 1 base, leaving 6 bases between the germline ends. CDR1 LNHDA and CDR2 SQIVND come from the germline V gene (reference sequence). CDR3 sequence reads: CARPQNTEAFF. The CDR3 bases are TGTGCCAGACCACAGAACACTGAAGCTTTCTTT.

V and J are TRBV6-5 and TRBJ2-5, with 11 nucleotides matching TRBD1. The J call may not be correct, given that the DNA end is closer to TRBJ2-7. The germline V gene has CDR1 MNHEY and CDR2 SVGAGI. There are 15 residues in the CDR3. Here the CDR3 reads CASSSADRGLNEQYF. The CDR3 nucleotides read TGTGCCAGCAGTTCCGCGGACAGGGGGCTGAACGAGCAGTACTTC.

The chain couples TRBV6-5 to TRBJ2-5; 11 positions match TRBD1. The germline gives CDR1 MNHEY, CDR2 SVGAGI. With V trimmed by 0 bases and J by 7 bases, 7 bases remained unmatched. The CDR3 is made up of 16 amino acids. CDR3: CASSYSPGTGGVTQYF. The CDR3 DNA sequence: TGTGCCAGCAGTTACTCCCCCGGGACAGGGGGTGTGACCCAGTACTTC.

This clone has just a few counts. This rearrangement joins TRBV28 to TRBJ2-3; D is possibly TRBD2 (6 bases). The CDR3 spans 15 residues. Trimming left V 2 bases short and J 1 base short, with 10 bases between. Germline CDR1 reads MDHEN; CDR2 reads SYDVKM. The CDR3 DNA is TGTGCCAGCAGTTTAGAGGGACTGGGCACAGATACGCAGTATTTT. Amino acids: CASSLEGLGTDTQYF.

The chain joins TRBV6-5 to TRBJ2-5; 7 nucleotides match TRBD1. The end of the DNA aligns better with TRBJ2-7, so the J call may be wrong. The CDR3 extends over 15 amino acids. Germline V lookup: CDR1 MNHEY, CDR2 SVGAGI. The DNA for the CDR3 is TGTGCCAGCAGTTACTACACAGGGGATCTCGGCGAGCAGTACTTC. It yields the protein CASSYYTGDLGEQYF.

This clone appeared once. The gene calls are TRBV7-7 and TRBJ2-7, with D maybe TRBD2 (5 bases). The CDR3 totals 14 residues. CDR1 is SSHAT, CDR2 FNYEAQ, per germline (reference sequence). Trimming removed 3 bases at V and 2 bases at J, with 11 bases between. The CDR3 DNA follows: TGTGCCAGCAGCTTCGGGGTTGGGGCCTACGAGCAGTACTTC. Residues: CASSFGVGAYEQYF.

The chain joins TRBV4-2 to TRBJ2-7, with TRBD2 matching over 10 bases. Germline-derived CDR1 and CDR2 are LGHNA and YNFKEQ. The V gene end was trimmed by 1 base and the J gene end by 3 bases; junction bases not matched to a gene: 3. The CDR3 has 15 amino acids. Written as DNA, the CDR3 is TGTGCCAGCAGCCAAGGGACTAGCGGAAACTACGAGCAGTACTTC. Its translation is CASSQGTSGNYEQYF.

The rearrangement links TRBV9 to TRBJ2-1; 8 bases are shared with TRBD2. In germline, CDR1 is SGDLS, CDR2 YYNGEE. With V trimmed by 5 bases and J by 0 bases, 4 bases remained unmatched. The CDR3 sequence is 15 residues long. CDR3 bases: TGTGCCAGCAGTACAAGCGGGAGCTCCTACAATGAGCAGTTCTTC. Translating gives CASSTSGSSYNEQFF.

V is TRBV11-2 and J is TRBJ1-5; D remains ambiguous. The ends were cut back, 0 bases at V and 6 bases at J, with 6 bases in the middle. CDR3 length equals 13 residues. CDR1 SGHAT and CDR2 FQNNGV come from the germline V gene. CDR3 DNA: TGTGCCAGCAGCTTAGATCGCGGTCAGCCCCAGCATTTT. This encodes CASSLDRGQPQHF.

The chain couples TRBV2 to TRBJ2-7; no clear D gene. The CDR3 is 12 amino acids. Trimming removed 7 bases at V and 3 bases at J, with 10 bases between. Germline lookup yields CDR1 SNHLY and CDR2 FYNNEI. The CDR3 DNA is TGTGCCAGCAAAACAGCTGACTACGAGCAGTACTTC. As protein: CASKTADYEQYF.

The chain is built from TRBV28 and TRBJ1-5, with a weak D call TRBD1 (5 bases). V was cut by 3 bases and J by 0 bases, with 6 bases left in between. This CDR3 is 14 amino acids long. Germline values: CDR1 MDHEN, CDR2 SYDVKM. The CDR3 protein is CASSLGHSNQPQHF. The CDR3 DNA is TGTGCCAGCAGTTTGGGGCATAGCAATCAGCCCCAGCATTTT. Using reference TRBV28 and TRBJ1-5 for the parts outside the CDR3, the full variable domain is DVKVTQSSRYLVKRTGEKVFLECVQDMDHENMFWYRQDPGLGLRLIYFSYDVKMKEKGDIPEGYSVSREKKERFSLILESASTNQTSMYLCASSLGHSNQPQHFGDGTRLSIL.

The chain couples TRBV4-2 to TRBJ1-1; 7 nucleotides align to TRBD1. The CDR3 is made up of 12 amino acids. Looked up from germline, CDR1 is LGHNA and CDR2 is YNFKEQ. V trimming: 3 bases; J trimming: 9 bases; junction bases outside the gene matches: 4. The CDR3 bases are TGTGCCAGCAGCCAGGGACAGCAGAAAGCTTTCTTT. Residues: CASSQGQQKAFF.

The gene calls are TRBV9 and TRBJ2-7; 9 bases line up with TRBD1. The CDR3 covers 14 residues. Germline CDR1 reads SGDLS; CDR2 reads YYNGEE. J was trimmed by 7 bases and V by 0 bases; bases with no gene match: 5. As DNA, the CDR3 is TGTGCCAGCAGCGTAGGGGACAGGGCCTCAGAGCAGTACTTC. It specifies CASSVGDRASEQYF.

This clone has a handful of counts. CDR3 amino acids: CASSDAREAEAFF. In nucleotides, the CDR3 is TGTGCCAGCAGTGACGCCCGGGAGGCTGAAGCTTTCTTT. V gene TRBV2 combines with J gene TRBJ1-1; D is unclear. Per germline, CDR1 SNHLY and CDR2 FYNNEI. This CDR3 comprises 13 residues. Trimming shortened V by 3 bases and J by 6 bases, and 11 bases separated the two germline ends. Full variable domain (rest looked up from reference TRBV2 and TRBJ1-1): EPEVTQTPSHQVTQMGQEVILRCVPISNHLYFYWYRQILGQKVEFLVSFYNNEISEKSEIFDDQFSVERPDGSNFTLKIRSTKLEDSAMYFCASSDAREAEAFFGQGTRLTVV.